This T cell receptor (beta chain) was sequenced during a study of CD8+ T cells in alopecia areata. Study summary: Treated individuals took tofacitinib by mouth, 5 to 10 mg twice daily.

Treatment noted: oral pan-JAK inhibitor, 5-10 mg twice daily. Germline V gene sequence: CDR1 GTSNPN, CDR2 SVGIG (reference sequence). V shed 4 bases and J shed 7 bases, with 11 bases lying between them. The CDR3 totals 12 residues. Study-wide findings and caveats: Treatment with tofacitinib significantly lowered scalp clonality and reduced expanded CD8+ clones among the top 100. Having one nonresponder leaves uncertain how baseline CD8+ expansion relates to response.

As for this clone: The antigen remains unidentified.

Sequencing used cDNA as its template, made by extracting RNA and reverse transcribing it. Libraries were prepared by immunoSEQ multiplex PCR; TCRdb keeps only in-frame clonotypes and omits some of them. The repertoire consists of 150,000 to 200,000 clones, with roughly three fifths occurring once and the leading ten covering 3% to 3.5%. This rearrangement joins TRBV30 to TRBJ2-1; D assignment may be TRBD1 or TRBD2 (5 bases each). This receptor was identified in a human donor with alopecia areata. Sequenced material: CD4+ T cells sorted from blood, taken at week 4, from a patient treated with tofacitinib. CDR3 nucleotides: TGTGCCTGGAAGGGGACCAAGAATGAGCAGTTCTTC. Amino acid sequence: CAWKGTKNEQFF.